The sequence of this TCR beta chain was determined in a study of blood T cell repertoires in COVID-19. Profiled with immunoSEQ multiplex PCR; TCRdb holds only in-frame clones, not every one. The sample lists fewer than 150,000 clones; about 77% were seen once. The CDR3 runs 16 residues. The V gene's germline CDR1 is SGHRS and CDR2 YFSETQ. J was trimmed by 2 bases and V by 2 bases; bases with no gene match: 9. This clone was counted between two and nine times. J is TRBJ2-7 and V is TRBV5-1, with TRBD1 identical over 8 bases. Sequencing was performed on peripheral blood. The sequence was collected from a man at least 80 years old with acute or convalescent COVID-19. The CDR3 sequence is CASSFGQGVGTYEQYF. For the CDR3, the DNA is TGCGCCAGCAGCTTTGGACAGGGAGTCGGAACCTACGAGCAGTACTTC.